This T cell receptor (beta chain) stems from a study of Graves' ophthalmopathy and Graves' hyperthyroidism. The CDR3 totals 15 residues. Per germline, CDR1 ENHRY and CDR2 SYGVKD. The trim removed 11 bases at V and 0 bases at J, leaving 8 bases unmatched. The table lists this clonotype with a few counts. RNA transcripts served as template for amplifying TCR beta CDR3 sequences. In the first round, RT-PCR was carried out with HTBI primers, and a multiplex PCR formed the second round. TCRdb reprocessed the multiplex PCR reads with MiXCR, giving one entry per CDR3 protein. The sample holds 1 million to 1.3 million distinct CDR3 sequences, less than 45% seen once.

The TCR originated in an adult man with Graves' hyperthyroidism. This chain uses TRBV10-3 with TRBJ2-2; 8 positions agree with TRBD1. Sequences were obtained from peripheral blood or thyroid tissue (not recorded which). Written as DNA, the CDR3 is TGTGCCCGGCCCCGGGACAGGCCGAACACCGGGGAGCTGTTTTTT. Its translation: CARPRDRPNTGELFF.